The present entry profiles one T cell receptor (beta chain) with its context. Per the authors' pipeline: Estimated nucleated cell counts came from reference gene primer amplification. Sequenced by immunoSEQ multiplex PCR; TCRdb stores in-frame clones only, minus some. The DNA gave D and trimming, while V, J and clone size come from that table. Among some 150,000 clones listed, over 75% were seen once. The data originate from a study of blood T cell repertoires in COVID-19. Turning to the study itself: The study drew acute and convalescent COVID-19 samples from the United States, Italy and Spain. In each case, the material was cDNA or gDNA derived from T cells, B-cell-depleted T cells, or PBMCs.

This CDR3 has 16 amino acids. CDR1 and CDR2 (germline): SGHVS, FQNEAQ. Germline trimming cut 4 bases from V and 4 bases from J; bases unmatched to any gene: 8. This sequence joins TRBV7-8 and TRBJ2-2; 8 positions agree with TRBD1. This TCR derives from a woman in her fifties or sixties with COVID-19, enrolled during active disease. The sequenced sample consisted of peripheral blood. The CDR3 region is CASSSSDRAGTGELFF. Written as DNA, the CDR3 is TGTGCCAGCAGCTCATCGGACAGGGCGGGCACCGGGGAGCTGTTTTTT.